This record looks at one TCR beta chain sequence and its context. Its matching antigen is unknown. The data originate from a study of CD8 T cells in ankylosing spondylitis. Notes on the study in general: Certain motif variants had earlier been reported in reactive arthritis synovial fluid and blood. The study identified a TCR beta motif of under 10 highly homologous variants that appeared characteristic of ankylosing spondylitis blood. Reportedly, significant enrichment of disease-linked clones occurred in matched ankylosing spondylitis synovial fluid.

V was pared by 2 bases and J by 8 bases, with 13 bases between. CDR1 is MDHEN and CDR2 is SYDVKM in the germline V gene. The CDR3 is 14 amino acids. Quantitative 5'-RACE with molecular barcodes generated TCR beta libraries. Each CDR3 protein is one row after TCRdb ran MiXCR on the 5' RACE reads. The sample contains 200,000 to 250,000 distinct CDR3 sequences, 7% to 10% of which appear only once. This rearrangement joins TRBV28 to TRBJ1-5, with a possible D match to TRBD1 (6 bases). The sequencing input was blood, either unsorted or a sorted T cell fraction (not recorded which). The receptor's source is a female donor with ankylosing spondylitis or in good health (not recorded which). The CDR3 here is CASSLRGGGEPQHF. CDR3 nucleotides: TGTGCCAGCAGTTTACGTGGAGGGGGAGAGCCCCAGCATTTT.